This T cell receptor (beta chain) was found in a study of cytomegalovirus exposure and HLA in healthy donors. This CDR3 spans 14 amino acids. Trimming removed 0 bases at V and 2 bases at J, with 9 bases between. Germline CDR1 is SGDLS and CDR2 is YYNGEE. The table lists this clone with a few counts. This PCR relied on a set of 60 Vbeta primers and 13 Jbeta primers. Here immunoSEQ multiplex PCR was the method, and the copy in TCRdb shows in-frame clones only, minus some. The sample has about 190,000 clones, 70% to 75% seen once. The sequenced sample consisted of PBMCs. The rearrangement links TRBV9 to TRBJ2-7, with D possibly TRBD2 on 6 matching bases. The receptor comes from a woman aged 25 to 39 in good health and CMV-seropositive. The chain's CDR3 is CASSVGSGPYEQYF. CDR3 DNA sequence: TGTGCCAGCAGCGTAGGTAGCGGTCCCTACGAGCAGTACTTC.